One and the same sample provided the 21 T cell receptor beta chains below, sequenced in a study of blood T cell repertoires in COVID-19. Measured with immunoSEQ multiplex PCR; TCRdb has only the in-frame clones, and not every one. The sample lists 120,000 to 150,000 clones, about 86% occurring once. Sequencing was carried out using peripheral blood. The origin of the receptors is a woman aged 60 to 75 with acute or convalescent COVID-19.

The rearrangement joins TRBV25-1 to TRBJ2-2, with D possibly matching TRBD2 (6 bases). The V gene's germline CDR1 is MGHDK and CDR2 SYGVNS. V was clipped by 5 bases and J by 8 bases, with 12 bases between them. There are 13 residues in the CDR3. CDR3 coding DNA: TGTGCCAGCAGTCGACGGAGGGCTGGGGAGCTGTTTTTT. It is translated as CASSRRRAGELFF. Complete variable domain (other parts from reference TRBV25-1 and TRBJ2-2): EADIYQTPRYLVIGTGKKITLECSQTMGHDKMYWYQQDPGMELHLIHYSYGVNSTEKGDLSSESTVSRIRTEHFPLTLESARPSHTSQYLCASSRRRAGELFFGEGSRLTVL.

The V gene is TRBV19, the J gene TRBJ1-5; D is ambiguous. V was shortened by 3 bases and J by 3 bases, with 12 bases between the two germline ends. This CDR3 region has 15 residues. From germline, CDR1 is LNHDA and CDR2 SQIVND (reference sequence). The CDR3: CASSMLGGNNQPQHF. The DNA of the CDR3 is TGTGCCAGTAGTATGCTGGGAGGGAACAATCAGCCCCAGCATTTT.

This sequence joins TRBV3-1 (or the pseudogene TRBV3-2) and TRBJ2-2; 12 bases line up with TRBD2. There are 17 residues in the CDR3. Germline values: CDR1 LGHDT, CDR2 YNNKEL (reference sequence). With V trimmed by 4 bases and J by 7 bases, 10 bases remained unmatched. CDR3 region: CASSPPGTSGLSGELFF. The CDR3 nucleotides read TGTGCCAGCAGCCCGCCCGGGACTAGCGGGCTTAGCGGGGAGCTGTTTTTT.

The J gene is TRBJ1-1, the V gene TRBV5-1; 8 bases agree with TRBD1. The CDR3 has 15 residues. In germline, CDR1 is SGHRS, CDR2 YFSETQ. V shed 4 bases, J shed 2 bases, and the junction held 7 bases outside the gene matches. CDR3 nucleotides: TGCGCCAGCAGCCCCGGGACAGGCGATAACACTGAAGCTTTCTTT. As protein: CASSPGTGDNTEAFF.

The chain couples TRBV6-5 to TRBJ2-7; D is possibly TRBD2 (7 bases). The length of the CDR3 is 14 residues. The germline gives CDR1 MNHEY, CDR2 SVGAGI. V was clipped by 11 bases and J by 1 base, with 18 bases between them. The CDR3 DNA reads TGTGCCGGGAGGGGGAGCCCTGGATCCTACGAGCAGTACTTC. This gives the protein CAGRGSPGSYEQYF.

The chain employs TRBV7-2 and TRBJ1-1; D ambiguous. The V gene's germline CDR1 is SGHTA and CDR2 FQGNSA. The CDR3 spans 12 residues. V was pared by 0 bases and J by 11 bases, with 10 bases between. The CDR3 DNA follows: TGTGCCAGCAGCTTAGCGGTCCAGAAGGCTTTCTTT. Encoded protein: CASSLAVQKAFF.

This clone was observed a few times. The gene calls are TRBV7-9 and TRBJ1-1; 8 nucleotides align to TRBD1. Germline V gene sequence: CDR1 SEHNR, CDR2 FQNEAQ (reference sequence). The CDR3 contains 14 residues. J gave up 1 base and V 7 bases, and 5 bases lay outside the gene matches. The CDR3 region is CASTPTGANTEAFF. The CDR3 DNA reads TGTGCCAGCACCCCGACAGGGGCGAACACTGAAGCTTTCTTT.

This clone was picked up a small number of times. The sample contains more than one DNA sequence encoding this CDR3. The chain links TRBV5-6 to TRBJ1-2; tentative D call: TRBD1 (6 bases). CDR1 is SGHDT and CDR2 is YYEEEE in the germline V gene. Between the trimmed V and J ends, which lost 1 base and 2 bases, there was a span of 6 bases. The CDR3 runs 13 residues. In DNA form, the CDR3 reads TGTGCCAGCAGCTTGCAGGGGAACTATGGCTACACCTTC. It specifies CASSLQGNYGYTF.

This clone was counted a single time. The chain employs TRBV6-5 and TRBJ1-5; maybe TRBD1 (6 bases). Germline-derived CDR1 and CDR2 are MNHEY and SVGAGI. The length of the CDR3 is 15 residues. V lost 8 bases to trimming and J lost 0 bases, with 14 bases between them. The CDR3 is CASLGQGLSNQPQHF. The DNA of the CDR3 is TGTGCCAGCCTCGGGCAGGGGCTTAGCAATCAGCCCCAGCATTTT.

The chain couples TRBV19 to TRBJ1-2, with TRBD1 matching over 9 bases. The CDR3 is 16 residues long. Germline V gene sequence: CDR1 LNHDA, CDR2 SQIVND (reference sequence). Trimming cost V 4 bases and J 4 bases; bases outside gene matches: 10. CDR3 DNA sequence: TGTGCCAGTAGTACCCTAGAGGGACAGGGATTCTATGGCTACACCTTC. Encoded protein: CASSTLEGQGFYGYTF.

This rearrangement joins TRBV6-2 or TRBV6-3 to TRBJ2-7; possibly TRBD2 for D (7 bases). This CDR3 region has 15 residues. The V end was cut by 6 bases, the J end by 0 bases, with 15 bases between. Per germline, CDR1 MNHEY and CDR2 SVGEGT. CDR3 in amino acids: CASSARGGGSYEQYF. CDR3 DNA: TGTGCCAGCAGCGCCCGAGGGGGGGGCTCCTACGAGCAGTACTTC.

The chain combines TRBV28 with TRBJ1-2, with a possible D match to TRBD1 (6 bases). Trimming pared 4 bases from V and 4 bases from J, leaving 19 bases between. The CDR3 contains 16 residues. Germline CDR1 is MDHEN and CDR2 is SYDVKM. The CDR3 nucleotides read TGTGCCAGCAGTTCAAACTTTGGGGGGGCCTCCTATGGCTACACCTTC. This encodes CASSSNFGGASYGYTF.

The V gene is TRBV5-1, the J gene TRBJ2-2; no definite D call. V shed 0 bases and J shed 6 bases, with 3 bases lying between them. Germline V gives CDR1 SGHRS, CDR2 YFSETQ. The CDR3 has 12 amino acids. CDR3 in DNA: TGCGCCAGCAGCTTGGCTGCCGGGGAGCTGTTTTTT. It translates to CASSLAAGELFF.

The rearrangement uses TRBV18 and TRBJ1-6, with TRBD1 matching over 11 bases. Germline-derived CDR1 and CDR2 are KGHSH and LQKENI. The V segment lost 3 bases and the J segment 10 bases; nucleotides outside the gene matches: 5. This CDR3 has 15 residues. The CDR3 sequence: CASSPGQGAGSPLHF. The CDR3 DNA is TGTGCCAGCTCACCTGGACAGGGGGCGGGCTCACCCCTCCACTTT.

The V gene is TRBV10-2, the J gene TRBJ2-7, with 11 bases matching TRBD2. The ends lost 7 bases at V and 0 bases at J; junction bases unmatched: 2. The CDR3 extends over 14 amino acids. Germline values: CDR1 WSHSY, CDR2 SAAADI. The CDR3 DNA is TGCGCCAGCAAGACTAGCGGGGCCTCCTACGAGCAGTACTTC. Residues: CASKTSGASYEQYF.

The CDR3 DNA sequence: TGTGCCAGCAGCTTGAGGCTGACTAGCGAAGAGACCCAGTACTTC. Translated, it gives CASSLRLTSEETQYF. The chain is built from TRBV5-4 and TRBJ2-5, with 8 bases matching TRBD2. This CDR3 has 15 amino acids. After removal of 1 base from V and 3 bases from J, the junction contained 5 bases not matched to a gene. Germline V gives CDR1 SGHNT, CDR2 YYREEE (reference sequence).

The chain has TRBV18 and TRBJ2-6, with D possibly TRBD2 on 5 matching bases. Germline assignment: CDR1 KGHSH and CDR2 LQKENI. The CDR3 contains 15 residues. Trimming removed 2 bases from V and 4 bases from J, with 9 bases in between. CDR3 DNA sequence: TGTGCCAGCTCACCAGGGGTAGCGGGGGCCAACGTCCTGACTTTC. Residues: CASSPGVAGANVLTF.

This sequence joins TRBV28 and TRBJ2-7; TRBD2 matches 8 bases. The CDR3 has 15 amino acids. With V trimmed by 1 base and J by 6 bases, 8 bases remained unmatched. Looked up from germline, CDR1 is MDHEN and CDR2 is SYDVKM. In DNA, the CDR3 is TGTGCCAGCAGTTTATATCTAGCGGGCGTGGGCGAGCAGTACTTC. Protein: CASSLYLAGVGEQYF. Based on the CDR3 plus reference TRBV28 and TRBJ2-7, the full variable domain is DVKVTQSSRYLVKRTGEKVFLECVQDMDHENMFWYRQDPGLGLRLIYFSYDVKMKEKGDIPEGYSVSREKKERFSLILESASTNQTSMYLCASSLYLAGVGEQYFGPGTRLTVT.

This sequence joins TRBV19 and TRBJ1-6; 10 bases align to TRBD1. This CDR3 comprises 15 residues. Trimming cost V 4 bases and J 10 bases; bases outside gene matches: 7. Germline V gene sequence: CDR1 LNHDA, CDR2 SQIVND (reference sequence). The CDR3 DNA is TGTGCCAGTAGTACCTCGGGACAGGGGTCGTCACCCCTCCACTTT. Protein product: CASSTSGQGSSPLHF.

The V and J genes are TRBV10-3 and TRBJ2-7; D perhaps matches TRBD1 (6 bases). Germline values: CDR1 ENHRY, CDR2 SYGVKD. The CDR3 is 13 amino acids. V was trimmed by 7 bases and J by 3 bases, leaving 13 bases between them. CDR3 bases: TGTGCCATCAAAACAGGGAAGAGCTACGAGCAGTACTTC. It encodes CAIKTGKSYEQYF.

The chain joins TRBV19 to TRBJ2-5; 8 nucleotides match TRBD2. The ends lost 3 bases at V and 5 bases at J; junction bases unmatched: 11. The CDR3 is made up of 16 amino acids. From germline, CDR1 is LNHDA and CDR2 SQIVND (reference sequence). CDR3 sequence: CASSIWRGAGSETQYF. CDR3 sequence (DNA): TGTGCCAGTAGTATTTGGCGGGGGGCCGGATCCGAGACCCAGTACTTC.